This entry concerns a single T cell receptor beta chain. This sample was taken from a study of shared clonotypes between healthy human individuals. This CDR3 has 17 residues. V lost 3 bases and J lost 2; bases outside the gene matches: 5. Germline V gene data show CDR1 as SNHLY and CDR2 as FYNNEI. Only in-frame clones appear in the TCRdb table, and some are missing; sequencing was by immunoSEQ multiplex PCR. The data hold around 480,000 clones, with almost 80% observed a single time. The chain employs TRBV2 and TRBJ2-1; TRBD2 matches at 12 bases. The sequence was obtained from a woman aged 35 to 49 in good health. Some clones in this sample may be carry-over from other donors' samples. The specimen was PBMCs. As DNA, the CDR3 is TGTGCCAGCAGTGATTCTAGCGGGAGGGGTACCTACAATGAGCAGTTCTTC. This encodes CASSDSSGRGTYNEQFF.